This T cell receptor (beta chain) was obtained from a study of blood T cell repertoires in COVID-19 (dated by TCRdb to the early 2020s). As for the study more broadly: Collaborator samples came from the United States, Italy and Spain and covered acute and convalescent phases of COVID-19. Samples were obtained from the ongoing ImmuneRACE study (first 160 participants) and from approximately 1,200 subjects provided by 6 global collaborators. Where available, HLA class I and class II types were taken from metadata supplied by the sample provider and were not determined by assay-based typing. A de-identified subject ID, COVID-19 status, age in years and sex were almost always included in the sample metadata. The material from the prospective study consisted of cDNA or gDNA derived from T cells, B-cell-depleted T cells, or PBMCs. The repertoires were released in a freely available public database meant as a resource for research on the immune response to SARS-CoV-2. Subjects who had been exposed to COVID-19, were actively infected with it, or had recovered from it provided the deeply sampled blood TCRbeta repertoires that made up the dataset.

Sequences SGDLS (CDR1) and YYNGEE (CDR2) are obtained from the germline V gene. The CDR3 holds 18 amino acids from the cysteine to the phenylalanine. CDR3 DNA only is kept here, 54 bases in frame from base 1. At the junction V is shortened by 2 bases and J by 4 bases; bases outside the gene matches: 15. TCRbeta CDR3 regions were amplified from genomic DNA by means of the immunoSEQ Assay, a bias-controlled multiplex PCR. Turning to the authors' computational methods: Nucleated cell counts per sample were estimated from amplification of reference gene primers within the assay. To quantify the absolute abundance of each unique TCRbeta CDR3 rearrangement, sequence reads were collapsed and filtered. For each sample, productive Simpson clonality was calculated by taking the square root of Simpson's diversity index across productive rearrangements. The source is immuneACCESS, and TCRdb retained only in-frame sequences with V and J called. Part of the clones is not carried over; for the studies checked, unresolved V genes explain less than half of this, and the remainder is unexplained. That table furnishes V, J and clone size, whereas the DNA furnished D and trimming. For this sample there are fewer than 150,000 clones; approximately 84% appear just once. The leading ten clones occupy roughly 18% of the sample.

As regards this clone: Its antigen is still unknown. Base qualities were left out, and no much larger clone turns up one base away.

Overall results and qualifications from the work: How much clinical and demographic metadata was included differed by source and by participant, and the metadata was provided uncurated.

Samples from volunteer blood donors who had recovered from COVID-19 were contributed by a second Seattle source. Each collaborating institution followed its own protocols to collect whole blood in K2EDTA tubes. For TCRbeta analysis, collaborators shipped samples as frozen whole blood, isolated PBMCs, or DNA extracted from either of those sample types. The receptor's source is a woman aged 45 to 65 who had recovered from COVID-19. Sequenced input: peripheral blood. The chain was built from TRBV9 and TRBJ1-2, with 9 junctional bases fitting TRBD1. The CDR3 is CASSVSGTGYLVGYGYTF. In nucleotides, the sequence is TGTGCCAGCAGCGTTTCGGGGACAGGGTATTTAGTAGGCTATGGCTACACCTTC.